This TCR beta chain was observed in a study of vaccination and CD4 T cells after COVID-19. In the study overall: Across the group, participants received two doses of either BNT162b2 or mRNA-1273 vaccine. Cells received overlapping spike peptides from SARS-CoV-2, HCoV-NL63, HCoV-OC43 and HCoV-229E as stimulation. Control wells got either CEFX epitopes, HIV-1 Nef peptides, or no peptide at all.

Once obtained from cultured CD4+ T cells, the DNA was sequenced using the Oncomine TCR Beta short-read assay. The source of extracted genomic DNA was cultured CD4+ T cells. TCRdb reanalysed the PCR reads using MiXCR and keeps one entry per CDR3 protein. The sample has about 24,000 distinct CDR3 sequences, around 42% seen once. Time point meaning: late sampling 161 to 241 days after vaccination in a few convalescent patients. Documented treatment: 10-day PBMC culture with coronavirus spike peptide pools or control peptides (ViraFEST assay). This clonotype was observed a handful of times. As yet, its antigen is unknown. Sample: CD4+ T cells from blood, cultured in vitro, taken about 7 months after SARS-CoV-2 vaccination. This TCR came from a human donor who had recovered from COVID-19.

The CDR3 DNA reads as TGCAGTGCTAGGGGGTCCAGCGGGAGGGCGGTAGACGAGCAGTACTTC. It codes for CSARGSSGRAVDEQYF. The chain couples TRBV20-1 to TRBJ2-7, with TRBD2 matching 10 bases. After removal of 3 bases from V and 5 bases from J, the junction contained 13 bases not matched to a gene. Germline loops: CDR1 DFQATT, CDR2 SNEGSKA (reference sequence). This CDR3 spans 16 amino acids.